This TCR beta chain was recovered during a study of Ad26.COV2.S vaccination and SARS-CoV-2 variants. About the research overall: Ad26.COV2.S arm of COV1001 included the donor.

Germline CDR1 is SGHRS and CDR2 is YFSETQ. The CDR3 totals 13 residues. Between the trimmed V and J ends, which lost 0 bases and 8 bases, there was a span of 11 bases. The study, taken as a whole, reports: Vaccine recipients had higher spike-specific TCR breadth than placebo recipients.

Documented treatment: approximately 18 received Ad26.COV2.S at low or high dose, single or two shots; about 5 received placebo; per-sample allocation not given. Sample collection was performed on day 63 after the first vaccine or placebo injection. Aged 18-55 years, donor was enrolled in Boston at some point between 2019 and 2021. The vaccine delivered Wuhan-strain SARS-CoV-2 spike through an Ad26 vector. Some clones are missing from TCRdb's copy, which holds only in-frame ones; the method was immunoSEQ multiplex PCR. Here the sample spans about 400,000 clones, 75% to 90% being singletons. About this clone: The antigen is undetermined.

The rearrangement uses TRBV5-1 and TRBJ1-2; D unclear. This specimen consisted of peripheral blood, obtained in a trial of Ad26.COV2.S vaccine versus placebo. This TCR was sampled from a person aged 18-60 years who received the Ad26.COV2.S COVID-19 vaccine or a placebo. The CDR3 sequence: CASSLADLEGYTF. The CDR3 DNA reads TGCGCCAGCAGCTTGGCCGATCTGGAAGGCTACACCTTC.